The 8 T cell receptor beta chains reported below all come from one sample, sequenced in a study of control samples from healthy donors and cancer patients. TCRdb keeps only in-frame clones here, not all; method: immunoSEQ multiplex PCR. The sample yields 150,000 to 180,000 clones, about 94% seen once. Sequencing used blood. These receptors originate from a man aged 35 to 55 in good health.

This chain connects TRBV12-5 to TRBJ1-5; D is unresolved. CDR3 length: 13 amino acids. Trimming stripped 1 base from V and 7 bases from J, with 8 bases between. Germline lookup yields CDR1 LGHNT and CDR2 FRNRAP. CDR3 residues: CASGLGNIQPQHF. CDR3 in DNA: TGTGCTAGTGGTTTGGGGAATATACAGCCCCAGCATTTT. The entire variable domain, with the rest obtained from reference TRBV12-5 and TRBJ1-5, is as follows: DARVTQTPRHKVTEMGQEVTMRCQPILGHNTVFWYRQTMMQGLELLAYFRNRAPLDDSGMPKDRFSAEMPDATLATLKIQPSEPRDSAVYFCASGLGNIQPQHFGDGTRLSIL.

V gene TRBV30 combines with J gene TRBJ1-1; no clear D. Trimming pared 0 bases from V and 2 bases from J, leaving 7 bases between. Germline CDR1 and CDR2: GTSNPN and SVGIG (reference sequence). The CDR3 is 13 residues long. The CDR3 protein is CAWSVTFNTEAFF. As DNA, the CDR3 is TGTGCCTGGAGTGTTACATTCAACACTGAAGCTTTCTTT.

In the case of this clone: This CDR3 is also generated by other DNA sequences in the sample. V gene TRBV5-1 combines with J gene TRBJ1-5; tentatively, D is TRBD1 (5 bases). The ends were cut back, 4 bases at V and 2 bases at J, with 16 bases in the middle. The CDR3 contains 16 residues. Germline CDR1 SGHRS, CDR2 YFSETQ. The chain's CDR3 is CASSPTGGEGNQPQHF. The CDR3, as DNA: TGCGCCAGCAGCCCGACCGGGGGAGAGGGCAATCAGCCCCAGCATTTT.

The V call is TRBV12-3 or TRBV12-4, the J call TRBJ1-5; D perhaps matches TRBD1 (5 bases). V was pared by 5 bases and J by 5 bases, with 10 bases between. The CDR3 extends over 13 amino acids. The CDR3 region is CASSAGGDQPQHF. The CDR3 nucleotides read TGTGCCAGCAGTGCGGGAGGGGATCAGCCCCAGCATTTT.

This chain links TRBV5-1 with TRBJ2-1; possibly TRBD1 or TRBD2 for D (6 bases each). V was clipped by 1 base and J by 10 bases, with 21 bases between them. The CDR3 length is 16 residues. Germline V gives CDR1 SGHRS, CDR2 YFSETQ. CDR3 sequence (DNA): TGCGCCAGCAGCTTGCAAATGGGGGGCTCCCCTCGGGAGCAGTTCTTC. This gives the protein CASSLQMGGSPREQFF.

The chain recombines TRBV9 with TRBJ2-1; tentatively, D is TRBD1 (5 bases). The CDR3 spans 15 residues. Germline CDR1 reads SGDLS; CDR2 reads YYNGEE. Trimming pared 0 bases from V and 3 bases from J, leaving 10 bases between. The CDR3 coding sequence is TGTGCCAGCAGCGTAGCAGGGAACTTCTACAATGAGCAGTTCTTC. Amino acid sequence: CASSVAGNFYNEQFF.

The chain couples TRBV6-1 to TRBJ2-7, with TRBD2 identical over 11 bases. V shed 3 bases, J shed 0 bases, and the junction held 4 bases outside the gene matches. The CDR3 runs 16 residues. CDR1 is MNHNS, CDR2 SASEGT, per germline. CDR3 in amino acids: CASSELTSGGSYEQYF. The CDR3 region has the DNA TGTGCCAGCAGTGAGCTAACTAGCGGGGGCTCCTACGAGCAGTACTTC.

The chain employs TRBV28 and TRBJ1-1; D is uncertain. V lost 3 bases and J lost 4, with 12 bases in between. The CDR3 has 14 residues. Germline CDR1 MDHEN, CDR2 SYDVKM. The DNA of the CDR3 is TGTGCCAGCAGTTTCCCGACGGGCAGCACTGAAGCTTTCTTT. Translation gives CASSFPTGSTEAFF.